This T cell receptor beta chain comes out of a study of T cell responses to AZD1222 COVID-19 vaccine (dated by TCRdb to 2020 to 2022). Study-wide context: TCR sequencing covered roughly 230 trial participants: approximately 200 given two doses of AZD1222 and 26 given two doses of MenACWY control vaccine. Trial participants were enrolled into age subgroups of 18-55, 56-69 and 70-plus years, which contained about 150, 28 and 57 TCR-sequenced participants, respectively.

Points on this clone: Its specific antigen is unknown. It has no much larger one-base neighbor in the sample; base qualities were not kept.

The CDR3 regions of human TCRbeta chains were subjected to immunosequencing. For the original study's pipeline: TCRs in the repertoires were compared against a reference library of SARS-CoV-2-specific TCRs that had been generated with the MIRA antigen-specificity platform. Breadth was defined as the fraction of unique TCRs that were SARS-CoV-2-associated. Depth was defined as the fraction of total T cells that were SARS-CoV-2-associated. Each spike-specific TCR was assigned to its reactive spike region and to a CD4 or CD8 class using the MIRA data. Log10-transformed breadth and depth values were compared by one-way ANOVA with Sidak's multiple comparisons tests. The table comes from immuneACCESS by way of TCRdb, which keeps in-frame sequences with V and J called. Part of the clones is missing from these tables; in studies checked, under half for an unresolved V gene and the rest for unknown reasons. V, J and clone size are taken as reported in that table, and D and trimming were inferred from the DNA itself. This sample holds about 66,000 clones; about 90% were observed only once. Together, the top ten hold approximately 6% of the sample.

Deletion took 1 base off V and 7 bases off J, with a span of 13 bases between the germline ends. Including cysteine and phenylalanine, the CDR3 has 14 amino acids. Only the CDR3 DNA stays, 42 bases, in frame from base 1. Via the germline V gene (reference sequence), CDR1 is LGHDT and CDR2 YNNKEL. The investigation overall reported the following: Because no day 14 peak-response samples were available, the repertoires could be characterized only after the peak T cell response. Nearly half of unique spike-specific TCRs reportedly recognized epitopes outside regions mutated in the B.1.351 and B.1.1.7 variants. A significant rise in spike-specific TCR breadth and depth was observed after two AZD1222 doses relative to day 0 and relative to MenACWY recipients. Most participants were white British and females outnumbered males, and the authors suggested that clonal diversity may have been underestimated. Conclusions about previously exposed vaccinees are limited, since just 6 or 7 AZD1222 recipients were seropositive for SARS-CoV-2 at baseline. In the small 56-69-year group, the increase in depth fell short of significance, most likely because of low power. The vaccine-associated CD4 TCRs covered the entire spike protein, and the dominant responses fell in regions 160-218 and 743-854.

The time point label for this specimen denotes: about 28 days (+/-7) after the second vaccine dose. The treatment or condition label corresponds to: meningococcal conjugate vaccine given as trial control. The vaccinee samples were drawn from two UK trials, COV001 and COV002, one of which was a single-blind randomized controlled phase 2/3 trial testing AZD1222 (ChAdOx1 nCoV-19) in healthy adults. For TCRbeta chain sequencing, PBMC samples were collected from trial participants at day 0 and at day 28 after the second dose. The sample consisted of peripheral blood, taken 28 days after the second dose of the MenACWY control vaccine. The chain couples TRBV3-1 (or the pseudogene TRBV3-2) to TRBJ1-1, and possibly TRBD1, on 5 matching bases. This clonotype was obtained from an adult who received the MenACWY meningococcal vaccine as a control. The CDR3 protein sequence reads: CASSQGSVGGEAFF. The DNA sequence is as follows: TGTGCCAGCAGCCAAGGATCAGTGGGGGGTGAAGCTTTCTTT.